This entry is about one T cell receptor beta chain. This entry comes from a study of technical replicates of blood from several donors. The data were produced by immunoSEQ multiplex PCR, yet TCRdb's version contains in-frame clones alone and is incomplete. This table holds about 13,000 clones, more than 75% found once. The CDR3 has 13 residues. Germline V CDR1 and CDR2: MDHEN, SYDVKM. The ends were cut back, 10 bases at V and 5 bases at J, with 14 bases in the middle. Sequenced sample: PBMCs. The TCR originated in a human donor in good health. The chain links TRBV28 to TRBJ2-2; possibly TRBD2 for D (5 bases). CDR3 residues: CATDPRGTGELFF. CDR3 in DNA: TGTGCCACCGATCCTCGCGGGACCGGGGAGCTGTTTTTT. Supplemented by reference TRBV28 and TRBJ2-2, the full variable domain reads DVKVTQSSRYLVKRTGEKVFLECVQDMDHENMFWYRQDPGLGLRLIYFSYDVKMKEKGDIPEGYSVSREKKERFSLILESASTNQTSMYLCATDPRGTGELFFGEGSRLTVL.